These 23 T cell receptor beta chains came from one sample sequenced in a study of blood T cell repertoires in COVID-19. Using immunoSEQ multiplex PCR, the repertoire was profiled, and TCRdb retains in-frame clones only, with some absent. The sample carries over 60,000 clones, more than 75% recorded once. Input material: peripheral blood. Receptors were obtained from a woman older than 75 with acute or convalescent COVID-19.

This clone has a handful of counts. The chain carries TRBV11-2 and TRBJ2-2; 9 bases agree with TRBD2. This CDR3 region has 18 residues. Unmatched junction bases numbered 9, after V lost 4 bases and J lost 0 bases. Germline V lookup: CDR1 SGHAT, CDR2 FQNNGV. CDR3 residues: CASSSRTSVNTNTGELFF. The CDR3 nucleotides read TGTGCCAGCAGCTCCAGGACTAGCGTCAATACGAACACCGGGGAGCTGTTTTTT.

This chain joins TRBV18 and TRBJ1-1; no reliable D call. The germline gives CDR1 KGHSH, CDR2 LQKENI. Trimming shortened V by 2 bases and J by 5 bases, and 15 bases separated the two germline ends. This CDR3 has 15 residues. CDR3 nucleotides: TGTGCCAGCTCACCAGACGCGGATAGGTGGACTGAAGCTTTCTTT. It specifies CASSPDADRWTEAFF.

The chain joins TRBV2 to TRBJ2-4; maybe TRBD2 (6 bases). Germline CDR1 is SNHLY and CDR2 is FYNNEI. The ends were cut back, 3 bases at V and 4 bases at J, with 16 bases in the middle. This CDR3 is 16 amino acids long. DNA for the CDR3: TGTGCCAGCAGTGATTTCGGGGGTAGGGTGAAAAACATTCAGTACTTC. It is translated as CASSDFGGRVKNIQYF.

The DNA of the CDR3 is TGCAGCGTTTATAGGCAGGGCTACGAGCAGTACTTC. It encodes CSVYRQGYEQYF. The chain uses TRBV29-1 and TRBJ2-7, with D possibly being TRBD1 (5 bases). CDR1 and CDR2 from the germline V gene are SQVTM and ANQGSEA. The CDR3 is made up of 12 amino acids. V was shortened by 5 bases and J by 3 bases, with 11 bases between the two germline ends.

This sequence joins TRBV6-5 and TRBJ1-2; tentative D call: TRBD1 (6 bases). The CDR3 is made up of 15 amino acids. The germline V and J ends were trimmed by 8 bases and 8 bases, with 24 bases remaining between them. The germline V gene encodes CDR1 MNHEY and CDR2 SVGAGI. DNA for the CDR3: TGTGCCAGCTACCCCGGACCCGCCAGGGGCCTGGGCTACACCTTC. This encodes CASYPGPARGLGYTF.

This rearrangement joins TRBV27 to TRBJ2-7, with a weak D call TRBD1 (5 bases). V lost 5 bases, J lost 2 bases, and 10 bases lay in between. Germline V CDR1 and CDR2: MNHEY, SMNVEV (reference sequence). CDR3 size: 13 residues. As DNA, the CDR3 is TGTGCCAGCAGTAATCAGGGTACCTACGAGCAGTACTTC. As protein: CASSNQGTYEQYF.

The chain combines TRBV6-5 with TRBJ2-1; 12 positions match TRBD2. Germline CDR1 is MNHEY and CDR2 is SVGAGI. The length of the CDR3 is 16 residues. V trimming: 2 bases; J trimming: 7 bases; junction bases outside the gene matches: 6. CDR3 coding DNA: TGTGCCAGCAGTTACCCGACTAGCGGGGGTCGGAATGAGCAGTTCTTC. Amino acid sequence: CASSYPTSGGRNEQFF.

This clone has only a few counts. The chain carries TRBV19 and TRBJ1-1; 8 positions agree with TRBD1. The CDR3 totals 15 residues. V lost 3 bases, J lost 3 bases, and 6 bases stayed unmatched. In germline, CDR1 is LNHDA, CDR2 SQIVND (reference sequence). The CDR3 sequence is CASSILGTGDTEAFF. In nucleotides, the CDR3 is TGTGCCAGTAGTATCTTAGGGACAGGCGACACTGAAGCTTTCTTT.

The V gene is TRBV7-8, the J gene TRBJ2-2; 10 positions agree with TRBD1. From germline, CDR1 is SGHVS and CDR2 FQNEAQ. With V trimmed by 5 bases and J by 0 bases, 3 bases remained unmatched. The CDR3 consists of 16 residues. The CDR3 DNA reads TGTGCCAGCAGCCGGACAGGGGGAGCGAACACCGGGGAGCTGTTTTTT. Encoded protein: CASSRTGGANTGELFF.

The chain joins TRBV2 to TRBJ2-1, with 9 bases aligning to TRBD2. This CDR3 has 16 residues. J gave up 4 bases and V 3 bases, and 7 bases lay outside the gene matches. Per the germline V gene, CDR1 is SNHLY and CDR2 is FYNNEI. CDR3 coding DNA: TGTGCCAGCAGTGACGGCGGGAGGGCCCCATACAATGAGCAGTTCTTC. The encoded protein is CASSDGGRAPYNEQFF.

The chain is built from TRBV18 and TRBJ2-2; D uncertain. V was shortened by 4 bases and J by 6 bases, with 9 bases between the two germline ends. In germline, CDR1 is KGHSH, CDR2 LQKENI. The CDR3 totals 13 residues. The CDR3 sequence is CASSRSGSGELFF. CDR3 nucleotide sequence: TGTGCCAGCTCACGGAGTGGATCCGGGGAGCTGTTTTTT.

V is TRBV12-3 or TRBV12-4 and J is TRBJ2-2; D gene ambiguous. Between the trimmed V and J ends, which lost 5 bases and 6 bases, there was a span of 7 bases. CDR3 size: 12 residues. The CDR3 DNA follows: TGTGCCAGCAGTCTCCAGTCCGGGGAGCTGTTTTTT. Residues: CASSLQSGELFF.

The V call is TRBV19, the J call TRBJ1-1; maybe TRBD1 (6 bases). Germline V gene lookup returns CDR1 LNHDA and CDR2 SQIVND (reference sequence). There are 13 residues in the CDR3. Trimming shortened V by 6 bases and J by 4 bases, and 12 bases separated the two germline ends. CDR3 sequence reads: CASSGGPVTEAFF. Written as DNA, the CDR3 is TGTGCCAGTAGCGGGGGGCCAGTCACTGAAGCTTTCTTT.

The chain joins TRBV27 to TRBJ1-6, with D perhaps TRBD1 (5 bases). CDR3 length: 15 residues. The germline V gene encodes CDR1 MNHEY and CDR2 SMNVEV (reference sequence). The V end lost 5 bases, the J end lost 10 bases, and 18 bases lay between the germline ends. The CDR3 spells CASSPGRGEASPLHF. CDR3 DNA sequence: TGTGCCAGCAGTCCGGGGAGGGGTGAAGCGTCACCCCTCCACTTT.

The chain links TRBV7-2 to TRBJ1-2; possible D gene TRBD1, 5 bases. V dropped 5 bases and J dropped 5 bases, with 15 bases sitting between them. Germline-derived CDR1 and CDR2 are SGHTA and FQGNSA. The CDR3 sequence is 14 residues long. The CDR3, as DNA: TGTGCCAGCAGCGACCGGGGGGGATCTTATGGCTACACCTTC. The encoded protein is CASSDRGGSYGYTF.

V is TRBV10-3 and J is TRBJ2-7; D call uncertain. Trimming took 5 bases from V and 6 from J, leaving 14 bases between them. Germline assignment: CDR1 ENHRY and CDR2 SYGVKD. The CDR3 length is 13 residues. This CDR3 is CAISKNPSGEQYF. The CDR3, as DNA: TGTGCCATCAGTAAGAACCCCTCGGGCGAGCAGTACTTC.

The V gene is TRBV18, the J gene TRBJ2-7; 11 nucleotides line up with TRBD2. The V gene end was trimmed by 3 bases and the J gene end by 3 bases; junction bases not matched to a gene: 7. The germline gives CDR1 KGHSH, CDR2 LQKENI. The CDR3 extends over 16 amino acids. The CDR3 nucleotides read TGTGCCAGCTCACCTCCCCCTAGCGGGAGGCGCTACGAGCAGTACTTC. This codes for CASSPPPSGRRYEQYF.

V and J are TRBV15 and TRBJ1-4, with 7 bases matching TRBD1. The V gene's germline CDR1 is LNHNV and CDR2 YYDKDF (reference sequence). The CDR3 is made up of 15 amino acids. V shed 4 bases, J shed 6 bases, and the junction held 8 bases outside the gene matches. The CDR3 here is CATSTDRGGHEKLFF. DNA for the CDR3: TGTGCCACCAGCACCGATCGAGGGGGCCATGAAAAACTGTTTTTT.

This chain connects TRBV6-2 or TRBV6-3 to TRBJ2-1, with TRBD1 identical over 9 bases. Germline loops: CDR1 MNHEY, CDR2 SVGEGT. The CDR3 totals 16 residues. The junction had 8 bases not matched to a gene; V was cut back by 2 bases and J by 6 bases. CDR3 amino acids: CASSYLPGQGPNEQFF. The CDR3 region has the DNA TGTGCCAGCAGTTACCTACCGGGACAGGGTCCCAATGAGCAGTTCTTC.

J is TRBJ2-7 and V is TRBV11-2; the D gene is possibly TRBD2 (6 bases). The CDR3 loop spans 16 amino acids. Per germline, CDR1 SGHAT and CDR2 FQNNGV. Trimming removed 4 bases from V and 6 bases from J, with 22 bases in between. CDR3 amino acids: CASSWTQMEAGGEQYF. The CDR3 DNA is TGTGCCAGCAGCTGGACCCAAATGGAAGCCGGGGGCGAGCAGTACTTC. Variable domain in full (rest from reference TRBV11-2 and TRBJ2-7): EAGVAQSPRYKIIEKRQSVAFWCNPISGHATLYWYQQILGQGPKLLIQFQNNGVVDDSQLPKDRFSAERLKGVDSTLKIQPAKLEDSAVYLCASSWTQMEAGGEQYFGPGTRLTVT.

The chain employs TRBV27 and TRBJ1-2; D is uncertain. Germline assignment: CDR1 MNHEY and CDR2 SMNVEV (reference sequence). This CDR3 has 14 residues. Trimming took 6 bases from V and 11 from J, leaving 22 bases between them. In DNA form, the CDR3 reads TGTGCCAGCAGCCACGGGTCCCGTCGGTTAAAGTACACCTTC. It codes for CASSHGSRRLKYTF.

This clone was seen a handful of times. This chain uses TRBV11-2 with TRBJ1-2; D ambiguous. The length of the CDR3 is 14 residues. Germline assignment: CDR1 SGHAT and CDR2 FQNNGV. V lost 3 bases and J 5 bases, leaving 13 bases between the germline ends. The CDR3, as DNA: TGTGCCAGCAGCTTTGGTGGGCGCGGGTATGGCTACACCTTC. As protein: CASSFGGRGYGYTF.

V usage is TRBV2 and J usage is TRBJ2-5; 10 positions agree with TRBD2. The trim removed 7 bases at V and 1 base at J, leaving 6 bases unmatched. This CDR3 is 15 amino acids long. Germline CDR1 reads SNHLY; CDR2 reads FYNNEI. Written as DNA, the CDR3 is TGTGCCAGCATAAGGCTAGCGGGAGCCCAAGAGACCCAGTACTTC. Translated, it gives CASIRLAGAQETQYF.